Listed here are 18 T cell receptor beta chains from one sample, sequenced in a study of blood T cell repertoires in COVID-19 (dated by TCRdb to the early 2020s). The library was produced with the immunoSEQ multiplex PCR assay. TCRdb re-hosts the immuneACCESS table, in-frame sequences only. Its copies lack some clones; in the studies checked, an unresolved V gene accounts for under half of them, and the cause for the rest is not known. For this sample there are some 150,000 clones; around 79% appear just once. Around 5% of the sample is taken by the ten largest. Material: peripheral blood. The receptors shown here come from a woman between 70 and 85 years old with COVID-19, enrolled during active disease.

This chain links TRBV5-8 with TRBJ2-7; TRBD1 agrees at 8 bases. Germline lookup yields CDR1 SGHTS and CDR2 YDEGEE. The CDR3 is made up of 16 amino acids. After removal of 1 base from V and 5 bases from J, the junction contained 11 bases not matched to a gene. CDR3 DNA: TGTGCCAGCAGCTTGAGGATTAGGACAGGGAACAACGAGCAGTACTTC. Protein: CASSLRIRTGNNEQYF.

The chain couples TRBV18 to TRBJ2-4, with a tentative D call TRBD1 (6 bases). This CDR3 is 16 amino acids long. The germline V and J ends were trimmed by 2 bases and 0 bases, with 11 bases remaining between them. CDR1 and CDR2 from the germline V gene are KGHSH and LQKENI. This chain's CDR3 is CASSPGTSLAKNIQYF. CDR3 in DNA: TGTGCCAGCTCACCAGGGACATCTCTAGCCAAAAACATTCAGTACTTC.

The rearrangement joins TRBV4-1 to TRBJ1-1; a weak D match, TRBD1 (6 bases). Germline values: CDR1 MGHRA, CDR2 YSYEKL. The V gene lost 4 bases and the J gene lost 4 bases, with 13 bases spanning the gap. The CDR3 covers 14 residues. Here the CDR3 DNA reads TGCGCCAGCAGCCCGGCGGGGGCGAGCACTGAAGCTTTCTTT. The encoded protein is CASSPAGASTEAFF.

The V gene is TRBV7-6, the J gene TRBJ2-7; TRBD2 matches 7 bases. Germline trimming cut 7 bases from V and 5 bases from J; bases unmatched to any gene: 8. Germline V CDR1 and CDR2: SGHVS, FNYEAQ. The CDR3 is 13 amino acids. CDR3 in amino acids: CASNPVAGHEQYF. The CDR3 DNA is TGTGCCAGCAACCCGGTAGCGGGCCACGAGCAGTACTTC.

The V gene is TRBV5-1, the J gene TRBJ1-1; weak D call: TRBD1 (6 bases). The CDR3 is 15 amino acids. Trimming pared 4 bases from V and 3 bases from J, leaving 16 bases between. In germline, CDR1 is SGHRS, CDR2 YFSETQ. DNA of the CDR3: TGCGCCAGCAGCCTGCGGGGGCTTACATACACTGAAGCTTTCTTT. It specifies CASSLRGLTYTEAFF.

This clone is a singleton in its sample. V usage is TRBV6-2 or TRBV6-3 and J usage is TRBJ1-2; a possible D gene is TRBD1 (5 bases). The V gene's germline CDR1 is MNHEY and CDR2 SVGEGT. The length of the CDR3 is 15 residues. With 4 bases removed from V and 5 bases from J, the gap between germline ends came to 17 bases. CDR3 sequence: CASSSFQGISYGYTF. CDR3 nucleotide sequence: TGTGCCAGCAGTTCGTTCCAGGGTATAAGTTATGGCTACACCTTC.

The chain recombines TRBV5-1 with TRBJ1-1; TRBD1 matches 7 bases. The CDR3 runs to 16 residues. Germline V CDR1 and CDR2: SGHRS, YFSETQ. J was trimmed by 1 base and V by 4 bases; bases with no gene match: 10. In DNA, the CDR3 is TGCGCCAGCAGCCCCGGACAGGCTATCGCGAACACTGAAGCTTTCTTT. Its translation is CASSPGQAIANTEAFF.

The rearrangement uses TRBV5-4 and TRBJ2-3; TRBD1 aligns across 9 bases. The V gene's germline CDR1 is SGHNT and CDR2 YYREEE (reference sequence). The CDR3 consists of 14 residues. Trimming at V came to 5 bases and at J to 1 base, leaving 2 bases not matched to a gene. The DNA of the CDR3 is TGTGCCAGCAGGAGGGACAGGGGCACAGATACGCAGTATTTT. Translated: CASRRDRGTDTQYF.

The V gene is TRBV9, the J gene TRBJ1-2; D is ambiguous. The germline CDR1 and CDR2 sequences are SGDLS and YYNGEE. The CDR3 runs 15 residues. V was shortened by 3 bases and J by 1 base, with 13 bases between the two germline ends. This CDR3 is CASSAPGGLNYGYTF. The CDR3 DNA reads TGTGCCAGCAGCGCCCCCGGAGGGCTTAACTATGGCTACACCTTC. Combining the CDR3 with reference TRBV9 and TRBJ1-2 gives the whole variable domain DSGVTQTPKHLITATGQRVTLRCSPRSGDLSVYWYQQSLDQGLQFLIQYYNGEERAKGNILERFSAQQFPDLHSELNLSSLELGDSALYFCASSAPGGLNYGYTFGSGTRLTVV.

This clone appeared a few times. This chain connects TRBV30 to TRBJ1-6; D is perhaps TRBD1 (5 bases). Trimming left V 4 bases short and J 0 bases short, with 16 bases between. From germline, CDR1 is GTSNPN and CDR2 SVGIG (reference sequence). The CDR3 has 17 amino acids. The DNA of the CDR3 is TGTGCCTGGAATTCGGGGGTCGCTAGCTCCTATAATTCACCCCTCCACTTT. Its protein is CAWNSGVASSYNSPLHF.

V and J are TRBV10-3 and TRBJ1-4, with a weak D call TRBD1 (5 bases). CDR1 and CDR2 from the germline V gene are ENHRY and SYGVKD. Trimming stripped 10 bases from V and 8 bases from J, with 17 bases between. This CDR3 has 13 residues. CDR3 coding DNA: TGTGCCACCGCTAACGGGGGTCAAGAAAAACTGTTTTTT. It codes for CATANGGQEKLFF.

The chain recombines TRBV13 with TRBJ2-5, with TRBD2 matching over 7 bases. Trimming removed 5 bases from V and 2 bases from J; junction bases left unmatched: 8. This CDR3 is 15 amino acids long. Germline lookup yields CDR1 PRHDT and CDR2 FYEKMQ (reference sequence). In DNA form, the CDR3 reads TGTGCCAGCAGCCCGGAAGCGGGGAGGCAAGAGACCCAGTACTTC. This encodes CASSPEAGRQETQYF.

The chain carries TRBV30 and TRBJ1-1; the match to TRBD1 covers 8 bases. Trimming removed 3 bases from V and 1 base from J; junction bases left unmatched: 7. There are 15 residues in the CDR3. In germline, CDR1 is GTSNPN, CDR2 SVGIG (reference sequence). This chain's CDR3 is CAWRPSGQGNTEAFF. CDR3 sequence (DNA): TGTGCCTGGAGACCTTCAGGACAGGGGAACACTGAAGCTTTCTTT.

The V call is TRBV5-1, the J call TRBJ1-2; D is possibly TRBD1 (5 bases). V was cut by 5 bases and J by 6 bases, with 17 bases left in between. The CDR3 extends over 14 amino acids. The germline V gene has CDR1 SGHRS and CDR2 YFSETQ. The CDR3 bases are TGCGCCAGCAGGTTTTACGGAGGGGAGAATGGCTACACCTTC. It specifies CASRFYGGENGYTF.

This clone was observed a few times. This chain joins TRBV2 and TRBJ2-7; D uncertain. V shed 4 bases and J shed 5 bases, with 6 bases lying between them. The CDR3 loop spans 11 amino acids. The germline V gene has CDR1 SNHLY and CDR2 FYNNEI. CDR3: CASSAFDEQYF. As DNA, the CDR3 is TGTGCCAGCAGTGCGTTCGACGAGCAGTACTTC.

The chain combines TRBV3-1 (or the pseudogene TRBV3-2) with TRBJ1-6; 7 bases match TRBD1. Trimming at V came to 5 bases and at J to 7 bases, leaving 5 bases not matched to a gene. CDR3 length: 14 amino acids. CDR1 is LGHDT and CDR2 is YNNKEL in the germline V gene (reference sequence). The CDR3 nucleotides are TGTGCCAGCAGCGGCCGGGACAGAAATTCACCCCTCCACTTT. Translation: CASSGRDRNSPLHF.

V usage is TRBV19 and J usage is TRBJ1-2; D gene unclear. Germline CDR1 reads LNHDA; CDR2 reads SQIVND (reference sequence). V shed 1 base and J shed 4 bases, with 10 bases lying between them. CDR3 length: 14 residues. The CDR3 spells CASSIGGQFYGYTF. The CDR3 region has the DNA TGTGCCAGTAGTATAGGCGGGCAATTCTATGGCTACACCTTC.

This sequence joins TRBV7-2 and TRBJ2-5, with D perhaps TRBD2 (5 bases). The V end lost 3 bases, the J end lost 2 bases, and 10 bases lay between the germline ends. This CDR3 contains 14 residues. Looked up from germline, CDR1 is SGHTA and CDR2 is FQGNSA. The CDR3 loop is CASSFQRAQETQYF. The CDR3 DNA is TGTGCCAGCAGCTTTCAGAGGGCTCAAGAGACCCAGTACTTC.